The rows below give T cell receptor beta chains drawn from one sample of a study of T cell responses to AZD1222 COVID-19 vaccine. Using immunoSEQ multiplex PCR, the repertoire was profiled, and TCRdb retains in-frame clones only, with some absent. The sample lists around 150,000 clones, 75% to 95% seen once, with under 4% in the top ten. Specimen: peripheral blood, collected 28 days after the second AZD1222 dose. These receptors were obtained from an adult who received the AZD1222 COVID-19 vaccine. Both conserved end residues are part of each CDR3. The D gene is left open where the match is weak.

CDR3 DNA: TGTGCCAGCAGTTTATCACGGGCCAGGGCTGGCTACACCTTC
CDR3 protein: CASSLSRARAGYTF
D gene: -
J gene: TRBJ1-2
V gene: TRBV27

CDR3 DNA: TGTGCCAGCAGTGCTACCGGGACAGGGAATGGCTACACCTTC
CDR3 protein: CASSATGTGNGYTF
D gene: TRBD1
J gene: TRBJ1-2
V gene: TRBV25-1

CDR3 DNA: TGTGCCACCAGTGATTTGCTCTGGGAATTCGGCTACACCTTC
CDR3 protein: CATSDLLWEFGYTF
D gene: -
J gene: TRBJ1-2
V gene: TRBV24-1

CDR3 DNA: TGTGCCAGTGCTACAGTTAGCAATCAGCCCCAGCATTTT
CDR3 protein: CASATVSNQPQHF
D gene: -
J gene: TRBJ1-5
V gene: TRBV27

CDR3 DNA: TGTGCCAGCAGCTTAGCGTCCGGGACAGAAGAGACCCAGTACTTC
CDR3 protein: CASSLASGTEETQYF
D gene: TRBD1
J gene: TRBJ2-5
V gene: TRBV5-4

CDR3 DNA: TGTGCCAGCACTGTCGGGACAGCCTACGAGCAGTACTTC
CDR3 protein: CASTVGTAYEQYF
D gene: TRBD1
J gene: TRBJ2-7
V gene: TRBV6-5

CDR3 DNA: TGTGCCAGTAGTATCCCCCTAATGGTGGAGGGCCCGAAACACTTT
CDR3 protein: CASSIPLMVEGPKHF
D gene: -
J gene: TRBJ1-4
V gene: TRBV19

CDR3 DNA: TGTGCCAGCAGTCTTTACGGATCGTCGGTAGCTGGCCCAATGAACACTGAAGCTTTCTTT
CDR3 protein: CASSLYGSSVAGPMNTEAFF
D gene: -
J gene: TRBJ1-1
V gene: TRBV6-4

CDR3 DNA: TGTGCCAGCAGCGGTCCCCTTGGGGCACTGGGGAATGGCTACACCTTC
CDR3 protein: CASSGPLGALGNGYTF
D gene: -
J gene: TRBJ1-2
V gene: TRBV9

CDR3 DNA: TGTGCCAGCAGCCAAGACCCGGCCTTGTCTGGCAATGAGCAGTTCTTC
CDR3 protein: CASSQDPALSGNEQFF
D gene: -
J gene: TRBJ2-1
V gene: TRBV3-1/TRBV3-2

CDR3 DNA: TGTGCCAGCAGCTTTGGGACTAGCTCCTACGAGCAGTACTTC
CDR3 protein: CASSFGTSSYEQYF
D gene: TRBD2
J gene: TRBJ2-7
V gene: TRBV7-9

CDR3 DNA: TGTGCCAGCAGCTTGGCCGGACAGGCCATATATTTT
CDR3 protein: CASSLAGQAIYF
D gene: TRBD1
J gene: TRBJ1-3
V gene: TRBV5-6

CDR3 DNA: TGTGCCAGCATTCAATCGCGACAGAAAGCTTTCTTT
CDR3 protein: CASIQSRQKAFF
D gene: -
J gene: TRBJ1-1
V gene: TRBV12-3/TRBV12-4

CDR3 DNA: TGCGCCAGCAGCTTGCAGGGGTCATATGGCTACACCTTC
CDR3 protein: CASSLQGSYGYTF
D gene: -
J gene: TRBJ1-2
V gene: TRBV5-1

CDR3 DNA: TGTGCCAGCAGCCCGGACAACCACTATGGCTACACCTTC
CDR3 protein: CASSPDNHYGYTF
D gene: -
J gene: TRBJ1-2
V gene: TRBV5-4

CDR3 DNA: TGCGGCCTTATTGGGCGTGAAAAACTGTTTTTT
CDR3 protein: CGLIGREKLFF
D gene: -
J gene: TRBJ1-4
V gene: TRBV20-1

CDR3 DNA: TGTGCCAGCTCCCCGGGACTAGCGGGAGGGGAGCAGTTCTTC
CDR3 protein: CASSPGLAGGEQFF
D gene: TRBD2
J gene: TRBJ2-1
V gene: TRBV18

CDR3 DNA: TGCGCCAGCAGCGGCGAAGGCTATGGCTACACCTTC
CDR3 protein: CASSGEGYGYTF
D gene: -
J gene: TRBJ1-2
V gene: TRBV5-1

CDR3 DNA: TGCGCCAGCAGTGAGATCCAGGACAGGGGTGGATCACCCCTCCACTTT
CDR3 protein: CASSEIQDRGGSPLHF
D gene: TRBD1
J gene: TRBJ1-6
V gene: TRBV10-1

CDR3 DNA: TGCAGCGTTGACCATAGCGGGAGCTCCTACGAGCAGTACTTC
CDR3 protein: CSVDHSGSSYEQYF
D gene: TRBD2
J gene: TRBJ2-7
V gene: TRBV29-1

CDR3 DNA: TGCGCCAGCAGTGCGGACAGGACCTACGAGCAGTACTTC
CDR3 protein: CASSADRTYEQYF
D gene: TRBD1
J gene: TRBJ2-7
V gene: TRBV10-1

CDR3 DNA: TGTGCCATCAGTGAAATAGGACTAGCGGGAGGTAGTACCGGGGAGCTGTTTTTT
CDR3 protein: CAISEIGLAGGSTGELFF
D gene: TRBD2
J gene: TRBJ2-2
V gene: TRBV10-3

CDR3 DNA: TGTGCCAGCAGCTACGACGGAAGCAATCAGCCCCAGCATTTT
CDR3 protein: CASSYDGSNQPQHF
D gene: -
J gene: TRBJ1-5
V gene: TRBV7-9

CDR3 DNA: TGTGCCACCAGCAGGGGGGACCTAAGCAATCAGCCCCAGCATTTT
CDR3 protein: CATSRGDLSNQPQHF
D gene: -
J gene: TRBJ1-5
V gene: TRBV15

CDR3 DNA: TGCGCCAGCAGCCAAGAAGGAAAGGGCCCGGGGAACACTGAAGCTTTCTTT
CDR3 protein: CASSQEGKGPGNTEAFF
D gene: -
J gene: TRBJ1-1
V gene: TRBV4-1

CDR3 DNA: TGTGCCAGCAGCCGACAGGTACAAGAGACCCAGTACTTC
CDR3 protein: CASSRQVQETQYF
D gene: -
J gene: TRBJ2-5
V gene: TRBV12-3/TRBV12-4

CDR3 DNA: TGCGCCAGCAGCTTGGAAACAGGGAGACCCTATAATTCACCCCTCCACTTT
CDR3 protein: CASSLETGRPYNSPLHF
D gene: -
J gene: TRBJ1-6
V gene: TRBV5-1

CDR3 DNA: TGTGCCAGCAGCTTGGACCAGGGACCCTTTCAGCCCCAGCATTTT
CDR3 protein: CASSLDQGPFQPQHF
D gene: -
J gene: TRBJ1-5
V gene: TRBV5-4

CDR3 DNA: TGTGCCAGTAGTATTCTGACGGGAGGGGGCTCCTACGAGCAGTACTTC
CDR3 protein: CASSILTGGGSYEQYF
D gene: TRBD2
J gene: TRBJ2-7
V gene: TRBV19

CDR3 DNA: TGTGCCAGCAGCCCTCTTCGGGAGGGGCTTGTGTTTTTT
CDR3 protein: CASSPLREGLVFF
D gene: -
J gene: TRBJ1-4
V gene: TRBV7-9

CDR3 DNA: TGTGCCAGTAGGGACCAGGGTGACTATGGCTACACCTTC
CDR3 protein: CASRDQGDYGYTF
D gene: -
J gene: TRBJ1-2
V gene: TRBV19

CDR3 DNA: TGCGCCAGCAGCTTAGAGGGGGCTGGTGGCTACACCTTC
CDR3 protein: CASSLEGAGGYTF
D gene: TRBD1
J gene: TRBJ1-2
V gene: TRBV5-1

CDR3 DNA: TGTGCCAGCAGTGAAATGAGGGAGCCCCAGCATTTT
CDR3 protein: CASSEMREPQHF
D gene: -
J gene: TRBJ1-5
V gene: TRBV6-1